The rows below give T cell receptor beta chains drawn from one sample of a study of regulatory T cells in long-lasting Graves disease. Via MiXCR, TCRdb re-called the multiplex PCR reads, giving one row per CDR3 protein. The table has 550,000 or so distinct CDR3 sequences, around 12% seen once. These data also featured in a second study, about T cells in Graves' hyperthyroidism and ophthalmopathy.

The sample here was peripheral blood mononuclear cells (PBMCs), taken at new diagnosis, from a patient treated with antithyroid drugs. The origin of the receptors is a woman in her 30s with Graves disease. Both conserved end residues are part of each CDR3. A D gene is named only where the DNA matches it firmly. Some rows mark clone size as missing; the rest say once, few, many or name a class of expanded clone.

j_gene: TRBJ2-3
d_gene: TRBD1
abundance: many
v_gene: TRBV29-1
CDR3nt: TGCAGCGTACCCGACCACGGACAGGGTTCGTCGCAGTATTTT
CDR3aa: CSVPDHGQGSSQYF

j_gene: TRBJ1-1
d_gene: TRBD1
abundance: many
v_gene: TRBV29-1
CDR3nt: TGCAGCGTTAGGGACAGGGTGGGGAACACTGAAGCTTTCTTT
CDR3aa: CSVRDRVGNTEAFF

j_gene: TRBJ2-7
d_gene: -
abundance: few
v_gene: TRBV7-2
CDR3nt: TGTGCCAGCAGCTTAGCGGGGGCAGGGAATTCCTACGAGCAGTACTTC
CDR3aa: CASSLAGAGNSYEQYF

j_gene: TRBJ1-6
d_gene: -
abundance: -
v_gene: TRBV10-2
CDR3nt: TGCGCCAGCAAAAGGGGGGACGAGGATTCACCCCTCCACTTT
CDR3aa: CASKRGDEDSPLHF

j_gene: TRBJ2-2
d_gene: -
abundance: few
v_gene: TRBV27
CDR3nt: TGTGCCAGCAGTTTACCACCTCATCGGGCGCCGAACACCGGGGAGCTGTTTTTT
CDR3aa: CASSLPPHRAPNTGELFF

j_gene: TRBJ2-7
d_gene: TRBD1
abundance: many
v_gene: TRBV11-2
CDR3nt: TGTGCCAGCAGCCCCCAGGGCCGGACAGGGGTCCGGGAGCAGTACTTC
CDR3aa: CASSPQGRTGVREQYF

j_gene: TRBJ2-7
d_gene: TRBD1
abundance: many
v_gene: TRBV12-3/TRBV12-4
CDR3nt: TGTGCCAGCAGGGGGGGGACAGGGAGGAGCGAGCAGTACTTC
CDR3aa: CASRGGTGRSEQYF

j_gene: TRBJ1-4
d_gene: -
abundance: many
v_gene: TRBV18
CDR3nt: TGTGCCAGCTCACGGTCAAGCGCAACTAATGAAAAACTGTTTTTT
CDR3aa: CASSRSSATNEKLFF

j_gene: TRBJ2-7
d_gene: TRBD1
abundance: many
v_gene: TRBV28
CDR3nt: TGTGCCAGCAGCACCGGGACAGGGGAGCACGAGCAGTACTTC
CDR3aa: CASSTGTGEHEQYF

j_gene: TRBJ2-5
d_gene: -
abundance: many
v_gene: TRBV6-1
CDR3nt: TGTGCCAGCAGTGAACAGGGTCGTGAGACCCAGTACTTC
CDR3aa: CASSEQGRETQYF